The rows below give T cell receptor beta chains drawn from one sample of a study of sequential checkpoint blockade in melanoma. Profiling relied on immunoSEQ multiplex PCR, and the TCRdb table lists in-frame clones only, not all of them. Here the sample spans some 40,000 clones, 70% to 90% being singletons. This material consisted of CD8+ T cells sorted from blood (inferred from file names), taken from a patient given nivolumab and ipilimumab in sequence. All receptors come from a human donor with melanoma. CDR3s include the opening cysteine and the closing phenylalanine or tryptophan. The D gene is left open where the match is weak. Clone size is shown for a subset of rows, as once, few, many or a class of expanded clone.

V gene	J gene	clone size	D gene	CDR3 protein	CDR3 DNA
TRBV7-9	TRBJ1-1	.	TRBD1	CASISADRGIEAFF	TGTGCCAGCATCTCGGCGGACAGGGGCATTGAAGCTTTCTTT
TRBV29-1	TRBJ2-2	.	TRBD2	CSVEREGLNTGELFF	TGCAGCGTTGAGCGGGAGGGACTTAACACCGGGGAGCTGTTTTTT
TRBV5-5	TRBJ2-7	.	.	CASSADRRLEYF	TGTGCCAGCAGCGCGGACAGAAGGTTAGAGTACTTC
TRBV19	TRBJ2-3	.	TRBD2	CASSIGLAGEGDTQYF	TGTGCCAGTAGTATCGGACTAGCGGGAGAGGGGGATACGCAGTATTTT
TRBV19	TRBJ1-4	.	.	CASSIVATNEKLFF	TGTGCCAGTAGTATTGTAGCAACTAATGAAAAACTGTTTTTT
TRBV9	TRBJ2-1	.	TRBD2	CASSDSGIPYNEQFF	TGTGCCAGCAGCGACAGCGGGATACCGTACAATGAGCAGTTCTTC
TRBV4-2	TRBJ2-1	.	TRBD2	CASSHVWREASYNEQFF	TGTGCCAGCAGCCATGTCTGGCGGGAGGCCTCCTACAATGAGCAGTTCTTC
TRBV5-6	TRBJ2-1	.	TRBD2	CASSLNAGGYNEQFF	TGTGCCAGCAGCCTGAATGCGGGAGGCTACAATGAGCAGTTCTTC
TRBV11-2	TRBJ1-1	.	.	CASSTGLTTEAFF	TGTGCCAGCAGCACCGGTCTTACCACTGAAGCTTTCTTT
TRBV4-3	TRBJ2-1	.	.	CASSQARGYNEQFF	TGCGCCAGCAGCCAAGCCAGGGGATACAATGAGCAGTTCTTC
TRBV13	TRBJ2-2	.	.	CASSTPGHNTGELFF	TGTGCCAGCAGCACCCCGGGACATAACACCGGGGAGCTGTTTTTT
TRBV7-9	TRBJ2-2	.	.	CASSLVAPLGELFF	TGTGCCAGCAGCTTAGTAGCGCCCTTGGGGGAGCTGTTTTTT
TRBV5-1	TRBJ2-7	once	TRBD2	CASSLALGLGYYEQYF	TGCGCCAGCAGCTTGGCCTTGGGACTAGGGTACTACGAGCAGTACTTC
TRBV2	TRBJ2-7	.	TRBD1	CASLMDRAGYEQYF	TGTGCCAGCCTAATGGACAGGGCCGGGTACGAGCAGTACTTC
TRBV5-6	TRBJ2-1	.	TRBD2	CASSLSGSTFF	TGTGCCAGCAGCCTGAGCGGGAGTACGTTCTTC
TRBV7-9	TRBJ2-7	.	TRBD2	CASSLGKGLADYEQYF	TGTGCCAGCAGCTTGGGGAAGGGACTAGCGGACTACGAGCAGTACTTC
TRBV6-5	TRBJ2-1	.	.	CASSYTGANNEQFF	TGTGCCAGCAGTTACACGGGAGCCAACAATGAGCAGTTCTTC
TRBV13	TRBJ2-5	.	TRBD2	CASSSPSGEGETQYF	TGTGCCAGCAGCTCCCCCTCGGGGGAGGGTGAGACCCAGTACTTC
TRBV27	TRBJ2-1	.	TRBD2	CASSTLMGLAGGEGMEDEQFF	TGTGCCAGCAGTACCCTGATGGGACTAGCGGGAGGAGAAGGGATGGAGGATGAGCAGTTCTTC
TRBV28	TRBJ1-5	.	.	CASSLGPAGQPQHF	TGTGCCAGCAGTTTGGGCCCTGCGGGTCAGCCCCAGCATTTT
TRBV4-1	TRBJ1-2	once	.	CASSQDLAGPHLDTF	TGCGCCAGCAGCCAAGACCTAGCGGGACCGCATTTAGATACCTTC
TRBV27	TRBJ2-5	.	.	CASSPAFGSGETQYF	TGTGCCAGCAGTCCCGCCTTCGGCTCGGGGGAGACCCAGTACTTC
TRBV15	TRBJ2-1	.	.	CATSWYTDKEQFF	TGTGCCACCAGCTGGTACACGGACAAAGAGCAGTTCTTC
TRBV6-1	TRBJ1-1	.	.	CASRHRDLTEAFF	TGTGCCAGCAGACACAGGGACCTCACTGAAGCTTTCTTT
TRBV19	TRBJ1-4	.	TRBD1	CATATGGAVTNEKLFF	TGTGCCACGGCTACAGGGGGCGCGGTCACTAATGAAAAACTGTTTTTT
TRBV7-9	TRBJ1-2	.	TRBD1	CASSSRTGPNYGYTF	TGTGCCAGCAGCTCAAGGACAGGGCCAAACTATGGCTACACCTTC
TRBV15	TRBJ1-1	.	TRBD1	CATSRRGQGATEAFF	TGTGCCACCAGCAGACGAGGACAGGGGGCCACTGAAGCTTTCTTT
TRBV9	TRBJ1-3	.	TRBD1	CASSPGTGAFAGNTIYF	TGTGCCAGCAGCCCAGGGACAGGGGCCTTCGCTGGAAACACCATATATTTT
TRBV7-9	TRBJ2-7	.	.	CASSRAAGARGGEQYF	TGTGCCAGCAGCCGTGCGGCGGGAGCGAGGGGGGGAGAGCAGTACTTC
TRBV9	TRBJ1-2	.	.	CASSVEGSDIYGYTF	TGTGCCAGCAGCGTAGAAGGCTCGGACATCTATGGCTACACCTTC
TRBV4-3	TRBJ2-1	.	.	CASSQDGGYEQFF	TGCGCCAGCAGCCAAGATGGAGGGTATGAGCAGTTCTTC
TRBV15	TRBJ1-2	.	.	CATSRARQAHGLGYTF	TGTGCCACCAGCAGAGCTCGGCAGGCCCACGGTCTCGGCTACACCTTC